This section outlines one TCR beta chain sequence together with its context. The data stem from a study of cytomegalovirus exposure and HLA in healthy donors. Germline V gene data show CDR1 as MNHNY and CDR2 as SVGAGI (reference sequence). The CDR3 is made up of 15 amino acids. With 0 bases clipped from V and 9 bases from J, the junction kept 8 bases outside the gene matches. PCR primers comprised 60 Vbeta and 13 Jbeta primers. TCRdb's table, derived via immunoSEQ multiplex PCR, lists solely in-frame clones and lacks some. The sample includes 160,000 or so clones, around 75% seen only once; the top ten take less than 3%.

The sequencing input was PBMCs. The chain joins TRBV6-6 to TRBJ1-5; TRBD1 agrees at 7 bases. This receptor was obtained from a female donor in good health and CMV-seronegative. The CDR3 sequence is CASSYSRDSPSPQHF. The CDR3 coding sequence is TGTGCCAGCAGTTACTCGAGGGACAGCCCATCGCCCCAGCATTTT.